This T cell receptor (beta chain) originates from a study of cytomegalovirus exposure and HLA in healthy donors. On this clone itself: What it recognizes is unknown.

The PCR employed 60 Vbeta primers together with 13 Jbeta primers. The method was immunoSEQ multiplex PCR; TCRdb's version includes in-frame clones alone and lacks a portion of them. Among 150,000 or so clones listed, 70% to 80% were seen once. Findings and limits, study-wide: As was reported, the HLA-A and HLA-B alleles of most subjects were accurately predicted from TCR beta sequences.

The J segment lost 1 base and the V segment lost 4 bases, leaving 7 bases of the junction unmatched. This CDR3 has 17 amino acids. Germline V gene sequence: CDR1 SGHAT, CDR2 FQNNGV. Sequencing was performed on PBMCs. The TCR comes from a woman aged 40 to 50 in good health and CMV-seronegative. The V call is TRBV11-2, the J call TRBJ2-7; 13 positions match TRBD2. CDR3 region: CASSSLAGGPKSYEQYF. The CDR3 DNA sequence: TGTGCCAGCAGCTCACTAGCGGGGGGGCCGAAATCCTACGAGCAGTACTTC. The full variable domain, rest sourced from reference TRBV11-2 and TRBJ2-7, is EAGVAQSPRYKIIEKRQSVAFWCNPISGHATLYWYQQILGQGPKLLIQFQNNGVVDDSQLPKDRFSAERLKGVDSTLKIQPAKLEDSAVYLCASSSLAGGPKSYEQYFGPGTRLTVT.